This TCR beta chain is drawn from a study of CD8+ T cells in alopecia areata. Whole-study context: It was 6 to 18 months of tofacitinib, and then there were 6 months off drug.

This CDR3 region has 13 residues. V was cut by 2 bases and J by 9 bases, with 13 bases left in between. Germline assignment: CDR1 MNHNS and CDR2 SASEGT. Regarding this clone: Its specificity is not known.

Treatment described: oral pan-JAK inhibitor, 5-10 mg twice daily. Samples from alopecia areata patients were lesional scalp punch biopsies and peripheral blood. General study results and limits: Persistence in scalp and blood during tofacitinib was observed for many expanded lesional clones.

Extraction of RNA preceded its reverse transcription into cDNA, which served as the sequencing template. The repertoire was sequenced with immunoSEQ multiplex PCR; TCRdb's copy has only in-frame clones and lacks some. The data hold more than 150,000 clones, with roughly three fifths observed a single time. Material: CD4+ T cells sorted from blood, obtained at week 4, from a patient treated with tofacitinib. The receptor's source is a human donor with alopecia areata. The V call is TRBV6-1, the J call TRBJ2-5; D may correspond to TRBD1 or TRBD2 (5 bases each). CDR3 residues: CASSEQMRGAQYF. CDR3 in DNA: TGTGCCAGCAGTGAACAAATGAGGGGTGCCCAGTACTTC.